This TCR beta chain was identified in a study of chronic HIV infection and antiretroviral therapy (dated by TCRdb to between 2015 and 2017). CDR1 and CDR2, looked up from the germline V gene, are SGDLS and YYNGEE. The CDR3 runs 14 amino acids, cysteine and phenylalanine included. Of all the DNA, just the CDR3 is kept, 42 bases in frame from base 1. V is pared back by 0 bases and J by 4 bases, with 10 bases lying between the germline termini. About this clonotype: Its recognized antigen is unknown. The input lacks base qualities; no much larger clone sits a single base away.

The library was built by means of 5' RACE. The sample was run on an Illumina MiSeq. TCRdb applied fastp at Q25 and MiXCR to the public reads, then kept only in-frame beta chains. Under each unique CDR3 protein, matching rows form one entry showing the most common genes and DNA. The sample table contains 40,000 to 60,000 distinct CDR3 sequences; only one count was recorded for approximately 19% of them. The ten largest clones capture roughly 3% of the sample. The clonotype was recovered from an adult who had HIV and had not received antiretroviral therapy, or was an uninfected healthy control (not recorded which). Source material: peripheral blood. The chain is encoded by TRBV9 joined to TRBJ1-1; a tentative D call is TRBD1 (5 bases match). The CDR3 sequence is CASSVGGEATEAFF. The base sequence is TGTGCCAGCAGCGTAGGGGGGGAGGCCACTGAAGCTTTCTTT. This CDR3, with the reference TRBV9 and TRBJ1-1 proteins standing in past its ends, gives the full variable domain DSGVTQTPKHLITATGQRVTLRCSPRSGDLSVYWYQQSLDQGLQFLIQYYNGEERAKGNILERFSAQQFPDLHSELNLSSLELGDSALYFCASSVGGEATEAFFGQGTRLTVV.